Here is one TCR beta chain with its context. This clone was found once. Its antigen target is currently unknown. The sample holds no much larger clone one base away, and base qualities are not on file. Enrolling through a virtual design, the prospective study's participants ranged in age from roughly 18 to 95 years and lived across approximately 25 United States geographic areas. Cohort assignment in the prospective study relied on participant-reported clinical history from a screening survey and a study questionnaire. For ImmuneRACE Cohort 3, a participant was defined as recovered based on two consecutive negative NP/OP PCR tests, clearance by a healthcare professional, or resolution of symptoms. Mobile phlebotomists in the prospective study collected whole blood, serum and a nasopharyngeal or oropharyngeal swab from every participant. Over a roughly two-month period, participants in the prospective study had the option of providing additional blood draws and questionnaires. Before DNA extraction, blood samples from the prospective study were shipped at room temperature or frozen.

The immunoSEQ Assay, a bias-controlled multiplex PCR, was used to amplify TCRbeta CDR3 regions from genomic DNA. The study's own analysis went as follows. Nucleated cell counts per sample were estimated from amplification of reference gene primers within the assay. To quantify the absolute abundance of each unique TCRbeta CDR3 rearrangement, sequence reads were collapsed and filtered. For each sample, productive Simpson clonality was calculated as the square root of Simpson's diversity index over productive rearrangements. Held by TCRdb, this immuneACCESS table contains in-frame sequences only and omits some clones. Under half of the omission traces to an unresolved V gene where checked; the cause of the rest is unknown. V and J calls and clone size are given by that table; D and trimming were obtained from the DNA. The sample table contains 250,000 to 350,000 clones; only one count was recorded for roughly 86% of them. Roughly 5% of the sample is taken by the ten largest.

The sample is drawn from a study of blood T cell repertoires in COVID-19 (dated by TCRdb to 2019 to 2021). As for the study more broadly: Samples covering the acute and convalescent phases of COVID-19 were provided by collaborators in the United States, Italy and Spain. The material from the prospective study consisted of cDNA or gDNA derived from T cells, B-cell-depleted T cells, or PBMCs. The dataset comprised deeply sampled blood TCRbeta repertoires from subjects exposed to, actively infected with, or recovered from COVID-19. The repertoires were made available in a free public database intended to serve as a resource for research on the immune response to SARS-CoV-2. Samples were obtained from the ongoing ImmuneRACE study (first 160 participants) and from 950 to 1,500 subjects provided by 6 global collaborators. Nearly every sample came with metadata listing a de-identified subject ID, COVID-19 status, age in years and sex. HLA class I and class II types, where available, came from metadata supplied by the sample provider rather than from assay-based typing. Overall study results and their limits: Clinical and demographic metadata were provided uncurated, with the amount varying by source and participant.

V trim: 6 bases; J trim: 7 bases; unmatched bases: 3. CDR1 MRHNA and CDR2 SNTAGT are derived from the germline V gene. Spanning cysteine to phenylalanine, the CDR3 consists of 13 amino acids. Only the CDR3 DNA is retained, 39 bases long and in frame from the first base. This receptor chain uses TRBV6-4 and TRBJ2-1, with TRBD2 identical over 10 junction bases. Material for sequencing was PBMCs or T cells enriched from blood (not recorded which). The receptor comes from a woman between 25 and 40 years old who had recovered from COVID-19. The CDR3 reads CASSDSGGNEQFF. The DNA sequence reads TGTGCCAGCAGCGATAGCGGGGGGAATGAGCAGTTCTTC.